These 7 T cell receptor beta chains originate from one sample sequenced in a study of cytotoxic CD8 clonotypes in ibrutinib-treated CLL. The assay was immunoSEQ multiplex PCR, and TCRdb's table has in-frame clones only and misses some. The repertoire holds around 310,000 clones, with about 80% as singletons. The material was PBMCs, obtained before ibrutinib treatment. These receptors were obtained from a human donor with chronic lymphocytic leukemia.

The gene calls are TRBV7-8 and TRBJ2-7; no clear D gene. The CDR3 has 15 residues. Germline lookup yields CDR1 SGHVS and CDR2 FQNEAQ. V was clipped by 1 base and J by 5 bases, with 15 bases between them. The CDR3 here is CASSLGPYADHEQYF. The CDR3 DNA is TGTGCCAGCAGCTTAGGACCATACGCTGACCACGAGCAGTACTTC.

The chain uses TRBV18 and TRBJ2-1, with a tentative D call TRBD2 (5 bases). Germline CDR1 reads KGHSH; CDR2 reads LQKENI. Trimming left V 3 bases short and J 5 bases short, with 17 bases between. CDR3 length: 16 amino acids. CDR3 region: CASSPIDTLRDNEQFF. CDR3 DNA: TGTGCCAGCTCACCGATAGACACCCTGAGGGACAATGAGCAGTTCTTC.

The rearrangement uses TRBV6-6 and TRBJ1-1, with D unclear. The CDR3 consists of 14 residues. Trimming stripped 2 bases from V and 1 base from J, with 8 bases between. Germline CDR1 and CDR2: MNHNY and SVGAGI (reference sequence). The CDR3 here is CASSYGSGNTEAFF. DNA for the CDR3: TGTGCCAGCAGTTACGGATCGGGGAACACTGAAGCTTTCTTT.

V is TRBV7-8 and J is TRBJ2-7, with 12 bases fitting TRBD2. The CDR3 runs 17 residues. Germline CDR1 reads SGHVS; CDR2 reads FQNEAQ. V was pared by 4 bases and J by 2 bases, with 9 bases of the junction left unmatched. The CDR3 bases are TGTGCCAGCAGCTCACGACTAGCGGGAGAAGTCACCTACGAGCAGTACTTC. Translating it yields CASSSRLAGEVTYEQYF.

The chain links TRBV28 to TRBJ2-7, with a weak D call TRBD2 (5 bases). Deletions cut 6 bases from V and 5 bases from J, with 14 bases between. The germline gives CDR1 MDHEN, CDR2 SYDVKM. The CDR3 extends over 13 amino acids. The CDR3 region has the DNA TGTGCCAGCAGCGCGGAGGTGTTGGACGAGCAGTACTTC. Translating it yields CASSAEVLDEQYF.

The rearrangement uses TRBV7-2 and TRBJ1-3, with D unclear. The CDR3 covers 13 residues. V lost 0 bases, J lost 5 bases, and 5 bases lay in between. Germline values: CDR1 SGHTA, CDR2 FQGNSA. The chain's CDR3 is CASSLADRNTIYF. CDR3 DNA: TGTGCCAGCAGCTTAGCTGATAGAAACACCATATATTTT.

The table lists this clone with a count of one. The gene calls are TRBV15 and TRBJ2-2; TRBD2 matches 14 bases. CDR3 size: 17 residues. Unmatched junction bases numbered 7, after V lost 4 bases and J lost 6 bases. Germline loops: CDR1 LNHNV, CDR2 YYDKDF (reference sequence). The CDR3 nucleotides are TGTGCCACCAGCAAAAGACCGGGACTAGCGGGAGCCGGGGAGCTGTTTTTT. Its translation is CATSKRPGLAGAGELFF.